Each of the 13 T cell receptor beta chains below was sequenced from the same sample in a study of blood T cell repertoires in COVID-19. Using immunoSEQ multiplex PCR, the repertoire was profiled, and TCRdb retains in-frame clones only, with some absent. The table lists tens of thousands of clones, approximately 80% of them singletons, with less than 60% in the top ten. Material for sequencing was peripheral blood. The receptors derive from a human donor in a cohort sampled during active COVID-19.

This clone was observed once. The chain is built from TRBV13 and TRBJ1-4; D perhaps matches TRBD1 (5 bases). The CDR3 length is 17 residues. The germline V gene has CDR1 PRHDT and CDR2 FYEKMQ (reference sequence). V was pared by 4 bases and J by 5 bases, with 20 bases between. The CDR3 region is CASSSSTRGPENEKLFF. The DNA for the CDR3 is TGTGCCAGCAGCTCTTCGACAAGGGGCCCGGAGAATGAAAAACTGTTTTTT.

The genes are TRBV19 and TRBJ2-7; a possible D gene is TRBD1 (5 bases). The V gene's germline CDR1 is LNHDA and CDR2 SQIVND (reference sequence). CDR3 length equals 14 residues. V lost 7 bases and J lost 7, with 20 bases in between. This CDR3 reads CASKERAGRGEQYF. The CDR3 nucleotides are TGTGCCAGTAAAGAAAGGGCAGGGCGTGGTGAGCAGTACTTC.

In this sample, this clone turned up a few times. The genes are TRBV18 and TRBJ1-2, with TRBD1 matching over 10 bases. Losses at the gene ends were 3 bases for V and 3 bases for J; bases not matched to a gene: 4. The germline gives CDR1 KGHSH, CDR2 LQKENI. This CDR3 has 15 residues. The CDR3 protein is CASSPGQGSDYGYTF. CDR3 DNA: TGTGCCAGCTCACCGGGACAGGGGAGCGACTATGGCTACACCTTC.

The chain recombines TRBV5-4 with TRBJ2-1; 11 bases map to TRBD2. CDR3 size: 16 residues. The junction had 3 bases not matched to a gene; V was cut back by 1 base and J by 3 bases. Germline V CDR1 and CDR2: SGHNT, YYREEE (reference sequence). This chain's CDR3 is CASSLPGLAGYNEQFF. The CDR3 nucleotides are TGTGCCAGCAGCTTGCCCGGACTAGCGGGCTACAATGAGCAGTTCTTC.

The rearrangement uses TRBV2 and TRBJ2-2; the match to TRBD2 covers 9 bases. CDR1 is SNHLY and CDR2 is FYNNEI in the germline V gene. The CDR3 is 15 residues long. V dropped 6 bases and J dropped 5; count of bases not matched to a gene: 7. CDR3 in DNA: TGTGCCAGCAGCGGTAGAACTAGCGGGACCGGGGAGCTGTTTTTT. Its protein product is CASSGRTSGTGELFF.

The gene calls are TRBV5-6 and TRBJ2-5; 11 nucleotides line up with TRBD2. V lost 3 bases, J lost 4 bases, and 8 bases stayed unmatched. The CDR3 length is 16 residues. Germline V gene data show CDR1 as SGHDT and CDR2 as YYEEEE. The CDR3: CASSSLAGGPVETQYF. The CDR3 region has the DNA TGTGCCAGCAGCTCTTTAGCGGGAGGGCCAGTAGAGACCCAGTACTTC.

The chain carries TRBV28 and TRBJ1-1; perhaps TRBD1 as D (6 bases). There are 14 residues in the CDR3. Germline CDR1 is MDHEN and CDR2 is SYDVKM. The ends were cut back, 8 bases at V and 0 bases at J, with 13 bases in the middle. CDR3 coding DNA: TGTGCCAGCGGGGCGGGGGCGCTGAACACTGAAGCTTTCTTT. Translating gives CASGAGALNTEAFF.

The V and J genes are TRBV7-8 and TRBJ1-6; 8 positions agree with TRBD1. J was trimmed by 5 bases and V by 5 bases; bases with no gene match: 5. The CDR3 contains 15 residues. Germline V CDR1 and CDR2: SGHVS, FQNEAQ. The CDR3 region has the DNA TGTGCCAGCAGCCGAGGACAGGGACATAATTCACCCCTCCACTTT. It encodes CASSRGQGHNSPLHF.

This chain connects TRBV29-1 to TRBJ1-5, with D unclear. The ends were cut back, 4 bases at V and 0 bases at J, with 22 bases in the middle. From germline, CDR1 is SQVTM and CDR2 ANQGSEA. The CDR3 consists of 18 residues. The CDR3 nucleotides read TGCAGCGTTGGTCCGGGGTCAGACTACGGCCATAGCAATCAGCCCCAGCATTTT. Encoded protein: CSVGPGSDYGHSNQPQHF.

This clone has a handful of counts. This chain joins TRBV7-2 and TRBJ2-2; 7 bases agree with TRBD1. This CDR3 is built from 15 residues. The germline CDR1 and CDR2 sequences are SGHTA and FQGNSA. V was clipped by 2 bases and J by 1 base; unmatched bases: 1. Here the CDR3 reads CASSLRDRNTGELFF. Here the CDR3 DNA reads TGTGCCAGCAGCTTACGGGACAGGAACACCGGGGAGCTGTTTTTT.

V is TRBV11-1 and J is TRBJ2-1, with TRBD2 matching over 10 bases. Germline assignment: CDR1 SGHAT and CDR2 FQDESV (reference sequence). The CDR3 has 14 amino acids. The V and J ends lost 5 bases and 9 bases, in that order; junction bases with no gene match: 7. CDR3: CASSPSGRVLEQFF. The CDR3 DNA reads TGTGCCAGCAGCCCTAGCGGGAGAGTTCTTGAGCAGTTCTTC.

The gene calls are TRBV19 and TRBJ2-1; 7 bases match TRBD1. The length of the CDR3 is 14 residues. Germline CDR1 reads LNHDA; CDR2 reads SQIVND (reference sequence). Germline trimming cut 3 bases from V and 8 bases from J; bases unmatched to any gene: 7. The CDR3 nucleotides read TGTGCCAGTAGTATTCGGACAGGACGGGATGAGCAGTTCTTC. Amino acids: CASSIRTGRDEQFF. The whole variable domain, filled in from reference TRBV19 and TRBJ2-1, reads DGGITQSPKYLFRKEGQNVTLSCEQNLNHDAMYWYRQDPGQGLRLIYYSQIVNDFQKGDIAEGYSVSREKKESFPLTVTSAQKNPTAFYLCASSIRTGRDEQFFGPGTRLTVL.

The chain uses TRBV5-6 and TRBJ1-1; 7 bases agree with TRBD1. CDR3 length equals 12 residues. Trimming at V came to 3 bases and at J to 5 bases, leaving 1 base not matched to a gene. Germline V gives CDR1 SGHDT, CDR2 YYEEEE. The CDR3: CASSSTGTEAFF. CDR3 nucleotide sequence: TGTGCCAGCAGCTCGACAGGGACTGAAGCTTTCTTT.